This T cell receptor (beta chain) was obtained from a study of monozygotic twins with inflammatory bowel disease. The CDR3 length is 15 residues. TCRdb re-called the 5' RACE reads, yielding one record per CDR3 amino acid sequence without DNA. The sample has around 150,000 distinct CDR3 sequences; the top ten hold around 2.8%. With respect to this clonotype: Antigen specificity is unknown.

Study findings and constraints: Patient-to-patient differences in immunosuppressive treatment may have added variability to the repertoires.

The chain employs TRBV12-3 or TRBV12-4 and TRBJ2-7; the TCRdb call, TRBD1, lacks DNA for checking. The clonotype was recovered from a human donor with ulcerative colitis or Crohn's disease, or a healthy co-twin of an affected twin (not recorded which). Sequencing used blood. The CDR3 is CASTRTGQLQYEQYF.